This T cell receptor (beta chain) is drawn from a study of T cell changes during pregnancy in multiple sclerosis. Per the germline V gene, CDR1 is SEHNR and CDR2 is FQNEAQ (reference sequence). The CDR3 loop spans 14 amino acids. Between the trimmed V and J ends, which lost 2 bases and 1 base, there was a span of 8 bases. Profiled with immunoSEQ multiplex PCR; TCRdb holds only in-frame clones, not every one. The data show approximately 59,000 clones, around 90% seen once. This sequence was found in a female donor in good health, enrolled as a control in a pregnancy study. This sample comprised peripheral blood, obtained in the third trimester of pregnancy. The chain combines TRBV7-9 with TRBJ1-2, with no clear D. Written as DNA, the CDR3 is TGTGCCAGCAGCTTAACAGCCCTTAACTATGGCTACACCTTC. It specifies CASSLTALNYGYTF.